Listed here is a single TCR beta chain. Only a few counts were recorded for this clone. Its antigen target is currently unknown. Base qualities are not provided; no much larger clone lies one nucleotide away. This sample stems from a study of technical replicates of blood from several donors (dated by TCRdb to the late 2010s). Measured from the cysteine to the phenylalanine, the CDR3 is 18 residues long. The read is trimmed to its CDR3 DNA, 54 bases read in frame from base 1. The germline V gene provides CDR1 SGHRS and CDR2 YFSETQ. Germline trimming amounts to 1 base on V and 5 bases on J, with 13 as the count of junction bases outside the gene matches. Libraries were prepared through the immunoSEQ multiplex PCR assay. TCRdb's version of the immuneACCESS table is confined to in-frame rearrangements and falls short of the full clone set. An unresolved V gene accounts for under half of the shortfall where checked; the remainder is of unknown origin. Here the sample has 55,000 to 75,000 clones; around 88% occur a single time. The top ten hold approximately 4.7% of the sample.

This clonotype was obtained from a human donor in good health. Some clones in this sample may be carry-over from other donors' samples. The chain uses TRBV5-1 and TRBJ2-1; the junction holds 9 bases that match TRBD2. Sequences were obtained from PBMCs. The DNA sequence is TGCGCCAGCAGCTTGTGGCGGGTGGGCGGGAGGGCCCACAATGAGCAGTTCTTC. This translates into CASSLWRVGGRAHNEQFF. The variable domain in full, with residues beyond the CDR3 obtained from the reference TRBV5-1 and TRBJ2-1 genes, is KAGVTQTPRYLIKTRGQQVTLSCSPISGHRSVSWYQQTPGQGLQFLFEYFSETQRNKGNFPGRFSGRQFSNSRSEMNVSTLELGDSALYLCASSLWRVGGRAHNEQFFGPGTRLTVL.